This entry describes one T cell receptor beta chain. This sample was taken from a study of T-cell reconstitution after alpha-beta-depleted transplantation in children. The V and J ends lost 4 bases and 4 bases respectively, with 11 bases between them. There are 14 residues in the CDR3. Germline CDR1 reads LNHDA; CDR2 reads SQIVND (reference sequence). Unique molecular identifiers were built into the TCRbeta library. TCRdb used MiXCR to reprocess the PCR reads, holding one entry per CDR3 protein. Among 350,000 to 450,000 distinct CDR3 sequences, 10% to 15% were seen once, and the ten largest hold roughly 4.5%.

V usage is TRBV19 and J usage is TRBJ2-1; tentative D call: TRBD2 (7 bases). This receptor was obtained from a human donor who donated a stem cell graft to a child with Fanconi anemia. Sequencing was performed on PBMCs, taken from the stem cell graft. In nucleotides, the CDR3 is TGTGCCAGTAGTACACAGGGAGGGTACAATGAGCAGTTCTTC. Translating gives CASSTQGGYNEQFF.